The 23 T cell receptor beta chains reported below all come from one sample, sequenced in a study of OX40 agonist ivuxolimab in advanced cancers. TCRdb's copy holds only in-frame clones and misses some; the assay was immunoSEQ multiplex PCR. The table includes tens of thousands of clones, under 90% detected once. This sample comprised CD4+ or CD8+ T cells sorted from blood, obtained in a trial of the OX40 agonist ivuxolimab. Source of these receptors: an adult with an advanced solid tumor such as melanoma, head and neck, liver or kidney cancer.

This sequence joins TRBV9 and TRBJ1-2, with D hard to call. CDR1 SGDLS and CDR2 YYNGEE come from the germline V gene. V was cut by 0 bases and J by 5 bases, with 11 bases left in between. The CDR3 contains 14 residues. The CDR3 is CASSVGKLSYGYTF. In DNA, the CDR3 is TGTGCCAGCAGCGTAGGTAAACTGTCTTATGGCTACACCTTC.

V gene TRBV19 combines with J gene TRBJ2-1; D might be TRBD1 or TRBD2, each matching 5 bases. V was shortened by 5 bases and J by 5 bases, with 7 bases between the two germline ends. The CDR3 runs to 12 residues. Per the germline V gene, CDR1 is LNHDA and CDR2 is SQIVND (reference sequence). For the CDR3, the DNA is TGTGCCAGTAGTTGGGGGAACAATGAGCAGTTCTTC. It encodes CASSWGNNEQFF.

This clone was counted between two and nine times. As DNA, the CDR3 is TGCAGCGTTGGGCAGGGGGGCAATGAGCAGTTCTTC. This codes for CSVGQGGNEQFF. The rearrangement uses TRBV29-1 and TRBJ2-1; weak D call: TRBD1 (7 bases). V was shortened by 4 bases and J by 6 bases, with 10 bases between the two germline ends. Germline V lookup: CDR1 SQVTM, CDR2 ANQGSEA. The CDR3 has 12 residues.

The gene calls are TRBV27 and TRBJ2-5, with D perhaps matching TRBD2 (6 bases). In germline, CDR1 is MNHEY, CDR2 SMNVEV (reference sequence). The V end was cut by 5 bases, the J end by 5 bases, with 15 bases between. The CDR3 covers 14 residues. The CDR3 sequence is CASSVTSSWETQYF. The CDR3 DNA reads TGTGCCAGCAGTGTGACTAGTTCCTGGGAGACCCAGTACTTC.

The genes are TRBV11-2 and TRBJ2-1; TRBD2 aligns across 8 bases. Trimming took 5 bases from V and 4 from J; bases not matched to a gene: 13. Per the germline V gene, CDR1 is SGHAT and CDR2 is FQNNGV. This CDR3 has 17 amino acids. In DNA form, the CDR3 reads TGTGCCAGCAGCCCCCTTCTCGGGGGGGCTTTGTACAATGAGCAGTTCTTC. As protein: CASSPLLGGALYNEQFF.

The V gene is TRBV10-2, the J gene TRBJ2-7, with 7 bases identical to TRBD2. CDR3 size: 14 residues. The V gene end was trimmed by 3 bases and the J gene end by 2 bases; junction bases not matched to a gene: 4. Germline V CDR1 and CDR2: WSHSY, SAAADI. The CDR3 DNA follows: TGCGCCAGCAGTGATGAACGGGAGGCCTACGAGCAGTACTTC. It translates to CASSDEREAYEQYF.

CDR3 protein: CASSLRVSGANVLTF. CDR3 DNA sequence: TGTGCCAGCAGTCTCAGAGTCTCTGGGGCCAACGTCCTGACTTTC. The chain has TRBV2 and TRBJ2-6; D gene unclear. The germline V gene encodes CDR1 SNHLY and CDR2 FYNNEI. CDR3 length: 15 residues. Trimming stripped 5 bases from V and 0 bases from J, with 8 bases between.

The chain carries TRBV7-2 and TRBJ1-1; D gene uncertain. CDR1 and CDR2 (germline): SGHTA, FQGNSA. The V end was cut by 0 bases, the J end by 5 bases, with 7 bases between. The CDR3 covers 13 residues. Written as DNA, the CDR3 is TGTGCCAGCAGCTTAGCAACACCTACTGAAGCTTTCTTT. This gives the protein CASSLATPTEAFF.

V gene TRBV2 combines with J gene TRBJ1-4, with a weak D call TRBD1 (5 bases). This CDR3 has 16 residues. V lost 4 bases to trimming and J lost 5 bases, with 17 bases between them. Germline assignment: CDR1 SNHLY and CDR2 FYNNEI. CDR3 DNA: TGTGCCAGCAGTGGATATGATGGGGGATCGAATGAAAAACTGTTTTTT. Its translation: CASSGYDGGSNEKLFF.

The chain couples TRBV5-5 to TRBJ2-1; 9 positions match TRBD1. The germline V gene has CDR1 SGHKS and CDR2 YYEKEE (reference sequence). V dropped 4 bases and J dropped 5; count of bases not matched to a gene: 10. This CDR3 has 16 amino acids. CDR3 in amino acids: CASSLPTGGADNEQFF. In DNA, the CDR3 is TGTGCCAGCAGCCTGCCCACAGGGGGCGCAGACAATGAGCAGTTCTTC. The variable domain in full, with the rest retrieved from reference TRBV5-5 and TRBJ2-1, is DAGVTQSPTHLIKTRGQQVTLRCSPISGHKSVSWYQQVLGQGPQFIFQYYEKEERGRGNFPDRFSARQFPNYSSELNVNALLLGDSALYLCASSLPTGGADNEQFFGPGTRLTVL.

The chain carries TRBV9 and TRBJ2-7; TRBD1 is a possible D gene (6 bases). V was shortened by 4 bases and J by 2 bases, with 13 bases between the two germline ends. From germline, CDR1 is SGDLS and CDR2 YYNGEE. This CDR3 has 14 residues. The CDR3 loop reads CASSPSGVPYEQYV. CDR3 bases: TGTGCCAGCAGCCCCTCAGGGGTTCCCTACGAGCAGTACGTC.

The V call is TRBV28, the J call TRBJ2-7; D remains ambiguous. CDR1 is MDHEN, CDR2 SYDVKM, per germline. The length of the CDR3 is 14 residues. V was pared by 3 bases and J by 2 bases, with 11 bases between. For the CDR3, the DNA is TGTGCCAGCAGTTTCGGTCAGGCAACCTACGAGCAGTACTTC. It is translated as CASSFGQATYEQYF.

J is TRBJ2-1 and V is TRBV13; D unclear. Germline V lookup: CDR1 PRHDT, CDR2 FYEKMQ (reference sequence). Between the trimmed V and J ends, which lost 1 base and 4 bases, there was a span of 5 bases. The CDR3 has 13 residues. CDR3 residues: CASSLESYNEQFF. CDR3 sequence (DNA): TGTGCCAGCAGCTTAGAATCGTACAATGAGCAGTTCTTC.

This clone showed up just once. V usage is TRBV28 and J usage is TRBJ2-3; TRBD2 is a possible D gene (5 bases). The CDR3 length is 16 residues. CDR1 is MDHEN and CDR2 is SYDVKM in the germline V gene. V was shortened by 5 bases and J by 6 bases, with 21 bases between the two germline ends. CDR3 loop: CASSPLVGWGDDTQYF. As DNA, the CDR3 is TGTGCCAGCAGTCCTCTAGTTGGGTGGGGAGACGATACGCAGTATTTT.

This clone was seen only once. The chain recombines TRBV4-1 with TRBJ2-2; 7 bases are a match to TRBD1. The junction had 1 base not matched to a gene; V was cut back by 4 bases and J by 5 bases. Germline V gives CDR1 MGHRA, CDR2 YSYEKL. This CDR3 comprises 13 residues. CDR3 DNA: TGCGCCAGCAGCCTGACAGGGACCGGGGAGCTGTTTTTT. Protein: CASSLTGTGELFF.

The rearrangement uses TRBV7-9 and TRBJ2-7, with unresolved D. This CDR3 spans 11 amino acids. CDR1 is SEHNR and CDR2 is FQNEAQ in the germline V gene (reference sequence). The V end lost 3 bases, the J end lost 3 bases, and 3 bases lay between the germline ends. CDR3 DNA: TGTGCCAGCAGCTTTCACTACGAGCAGTACTTC. It is translated as CASSFHYEQYF. The entire variable domain, with the rest obtained from reference TRBV7-9 and TRBJ2-7, is as follows: DTGVSQNPRHKITKRGQNVTFRCDPISEHNRLYWYRQTLGQGPEFLTYFQNEAQLEKSRLLSDRFSAERPKGSFSTLEIQRTEQGDSAMYLCASSFHYEQYFGPGTRLTVT.

This clone has only one observation. J is TRBJ2-3 and V is TRBV9; 8 bases match TRBD1. V trimming: 3 bases; J trimming: 6 bases; junction bases outside the gene matches: 9. The V gene's germline CDR1 is SGDLS and CDR2 YYNGEE. This CDR3 region has 15 residues. CDR3 DNA sequence: TGTGCCAGCAGCGGACTAGGGACAGGTGAGGATACGCAGTATTTT. It translates to CASSGLGTGEDTQYF.

The genes are TRBV10-3 and TRBJ2-7; D may be TRBD1 (6 bases). V was shortened by 3 bases and J by 2 bases, with 11 bases between the two germline ends. Germline-derived CDR1 and CDR2 are ENHRY and SYGVKD. CDR3 size: 14 residues. As DNA, the CDR3 is TGTGCCATCAGTGAAACAGGGAGCCCCTACGAGCAGTACGTC. Translation gives CAISETGSPYEQYV.

V gene TRBV28 combines with J gene TRBJ2-2, with D unclear. Germline-derived CDR1 and CDR2 are MDHEN and SYDVKM. This CDR3 is 12 amino acids long. Between the trimmed V and J ends, which lost 6 bases and 6 bases, there was a span of 8 bases. CDR3 sequence (DNA): TGTGCCAGCAGCCTCTTACCCGGGGAGCTGTTTTTT. The encoded protein is CASSLLPGELFF.

In this sample, this clone turned up a few times. This sequence joins TRBV10-3 and TRBJ2-1; D is perhaps TRBD2 (5 bases). Germline CDR1 is ENHRY and CDR2 is SYGVKD. The ends were cut back, 8 bases at V and 5 bases at J, with 13 bases in the middle. CDR3 length: 13 amino acids. CDR3 residues: CAIGPDGNNEQFF. The CDR3 DNA sequence: TGTGCCATCGGGCCGGACGGGAACAATGAGCAGTTCTTC.

CDR3 amino acids: CASSILAWGGNTGELFF. The CDR3 coding sequence is TGTGCCAGTAGTATATTAGCATGGGGCGGAAACACCGGGGAGCTGTTTTTT. The chain couples TRBV19 to TRBJ2-2, with a possible D match to TRBD1 (5 bases). V lost 2 bases to trimming and J lost 2 bases, with 15 bases between them. Germline assignment: CDR1 LNHDA and CDR2 SQIVND (reference sequence). The CDR3 consists of 17 residues.

J is TRBJ2-2 and V is TRBV19, with 7 bases aligning to TRBD1. The CDR3 length is 14 residues. The V gene's germline CDR1 is LNHDA and CDR2 SQIVND (reference sequence). Trimming took 10 bases from V and 3 from J; bases not matched to a gene: 8. In DNA, the CDR3 is TGTGCCACCTTGGACAGGTCGGACACCGGGGAGCTGTTTTTT. Protein: CATLDRSDTGELFF. Supplemented by reference TRBV19 and TRBJ2-2, the full variable domain reads DGGITQSPKYLFRKEGQNVTLSCEQNLNHDAMYWYRQDPGQGLRLIYYSQIVNDFQKGDIAEGYSVSREKKESFPLTVTSAQKNPTAFYLCATLDRSDTGELFFGEGSRLTVL.

The chain has TRBV9 and TRBJ1-4; 9 bases are shared with TRBD1. CDR1 and CDR2 (germline): SGDLS, YYNGEE. V dropped 2 bases and J dropped 8; count of bases not matched to a gene: 7. CDR3 size: 15 residues. The CDR3 region has the DNA TGTGCCAGCAGCGTGGAACAGGGGGCACAGGAAAAACTGTTTTTT. It encodes CASSVEQGAQEKLFF.